The 8 T cell receptor beta chains below were found in one sample sequenced in a study of CD8 T cells in Susac syndrome. Reverse transcription used roughly 0.5 to 1 ug RNA and random hexamers. One entry per CDR3 protein, called by TCRdb with MiXCR from the immunoSEQ multiplex PCR reads. The sample includes a few hundred thousand distinct CDR3 sequences, approximately 90% of them seen just once. Material: CD8+ T cells from PBMCs. The receptors were sampled from a human donor with multiple sclerosis.

V and J are TRBV3-1 and TRBJ2-4, with a weak D call TRBD2 (5 bases). Germline CDR1 LGHDT, CDR2 YNNKEL (reference sequence). The V and J ends lost 4 bases and 8 bases respectively, with 9 bases between them. The CDR3 spans 12 residues. CDR3 bases: TGTGCCAGCAGCCCCCTCGGGGACATTCAGTACTTC. This encodes CASSPLGDIQYF.

The chain joins TRBV24-1 to TRBJ2-5, with no clear D. CDR1 and CDR2 (germline): KGHDR, SFDVKD. The CDR3 is 15 amino acids. V shed 5 bases and J shed 5 bases, with 17 bases lying between them. CDR3 amino acids: CATSGGSEPRETQYF. The CDR3, as DNA: TGTGCCACCAGTGGCGGTTCAGAGCCCCGGGAGACCCAGTACTTC.

The genes are TRBV27 and TRBJ2-7; D perhaps matches TRBD1 (6 bases). This CDR3 has 12 residues. V shed 2 bases and J shed 6 bases, with 8 bases lying between them. CDR1 and CDR2 (germline): MNHEY, SMNVEV (reference sequence). The CDR3 loop reads CASSLARGEQYF. CDR3 sequence (DNA): TGTGCCAGCAGTTTAGCCAGGGGCGAGCAGTACTTC.

The chain recombines TRBV7-9 with TRBJ2-1; 11 bases align to TRBD2. The CDR3 totals 18 residues. After removal of 6 bases from V and 6 bases from J, the junction contained 16 bases not matched to a gene. In germline, CDR1 is SEHNR, CDR2 FQNEAQ (reference sequence). CDR3 residues: CASSFGVTGTSGTNEQFF. The CDR3 coding sequence is TGTGCCAGCAGTTTTGGGGTAACCGGGACTAGCGGCACCAATGAGCAGTTCTTC.

The chain couples TRBV5-1 to TRBJ1-4; no clear D. Germline V CDR1 and CDR2: SGHRS, YFSETQ. CDR3 size: 16 residues. V was shortened by 4 bases and J by 5 bases, with 18 bases between the two germline ends. The chain's CDR3 is CASSRLRETANEKLFF. DNA of the CDR3: TGCGCCAGCAGCCGTTTGAGGGAAACTGCAAATGAAAAACTGTTTTTT. The complete variable domain, with remaining parts taken from reference TRBV5-1 and TRBJ1-4, reads KAGVTQTPRYLIKTRGQQVTLSCSPISGHRSVSWYQQTPGQGLQFLFEYFSETQRNKGNFPGRFSGRQFSNSRSEMNVSTLELGDSALYLCASSRLRETANEKLFFGSGTQLSVL.

CDR3 in DNA: TGCGCCAGCAGCCAAGATAAGGGGGCTGGAAACACCATATATTTT. Amino acid sequence: CASSQDKGAGNTIYF. The chain couples TRBV4-1 to TRBJ1-3; TRBD1 might be the D (6 bases). Trimming stripped 0 bases from V and 2 bases from J, with 8 bases between. In germline, CDR1 is MGHRA, CDR2 YSYEKL. This CDR3 has 15 amino acids.

This chain uses TRBV30 with TRBJ2-7; D unresolved. This CDR3 region has 12 residues. Between the trimmed V and J ends, which lost 2 bases and 4 bases, there was a span of 9 bases. Germline V lookup: CDR1 GTSNPN, CDR2 SVGIG (reference sequence). The CDR3 DNA is TGTGCCTGGAGTCTTAACACGTACGAGCAGTACTTC. Translation: CAWSLNTYEQYF.

V gene TRBV27 combines with J gene TRBJ2-7; D possibly corresponds to TRBD2 (5 bases). Trimming stripped 5 bases from V and 5 bases from J, with 16 bases between. This CDR3 has 14 residues. Germline CDR1 is MNHEY and CDR2 is SMNVEV (reference sequence). In DNA form, the CDR3 reads TGTGCCAGCAGTCCCCGAGGGTTCGGGAACGAGCAGTACTTC. Translated: CASSPRGFGNEQYF.